The 15 T cell receptor beta chains listed next were all sequenced from one sample in a study of multiple sclerosis patients with progressive multifocal leukoencephalopathy. The time point: about six months of natalizumab therapy. Here immunoSEQ multiplex PCR was the method, and the copy in TCRdb shows in-frame clones only, minus some. The table lists 29,000 or so clones, about nine tenths of them singletons, with about 1.6% in the top ten. The source was PBMCs, collected from a patient treated with natalizumab. The receptor set was obtained from a human donor with multiple sclerosis.

This clone was seen only once. This chain uses TRBV7-7 with TRBJ2-1, with D hard to call. Germline V gene lookup returns CDR1 SSHAT and CDR2 FNYEAQ (reference sequence). Trimming pared 4 bases from V and 0 bases from J, leaving 10 bases between. This CDR3 contains 15 residues. The CDR3 sequence is CASSYQESSYNEQFF. Here the CDR3 DNA reads TGTGCCAGCAGCTACCAAGAGTCCTCCTACAATGAGCAGTTCTTC.

The genes are TRBV6-6 and TRBJ1-6; maybe TRBD1 (6 bases). Germline V CDR1 and CDR2: MNHNY, SVGAGI (reference sequence). The CDR3 loop spans 12 amino acids. Trimming pared 6 bases from V and 13 bases from J, leaving 13 bases between. The CDR3 region is CASRGRGDPLHF. CDR3 coding DNA: TGTGCCAGCAGGGGAAGGGGGGATCCCCTCCACTTT.

V usage is TRBV12-5 and J usage is TRBJ1-2; no firm D call. CDR1 is LGHNT and CDR2 is FRNRAP in the germline V gene. The CDR3 has 13 residues. V lost 0 bases to trimming and J lost 7 bases, with 9 bases between them. CDR3 region: CASGLVAGSGYTF. CDR3 nucleotide sequence: TGTGCTAGTGGTTTGGTAGCCGGGTCTGGCTACACCTTC.

The chain links TRBV7-9 to TRBJ1-1, with a possible D match to TRBD1 (5 bases). The CDR3 spans 13 residues. Per the germline V gene, CDR1 is SEHNR and CDR2 is FQNEAQ (reference sequence). Trimming removed 1 base at V and 5 bases at J, with 8 bases between. Here the CDR3 DNA reads TGTGCCAGCAGCTTAGAGGGGACGACTGAAGCTTTCTTT. This translates into CASSLEGTTEAFF. The complete variable domain, with remaining parts taken from reference TRBV7-9 and TRBJ1-1, reads DTGVSQNPRHKITKRGQNVTFRCDPISEHNRLYWYRQTLGQGPEFLTYFQNEAQLEKSRLLSDRFSAERPKGSFSTLEIQRTEQGDSAMYLCASSLEGTTEAFFGQGTRLTVV.

The genes are TRBV4-2 and TRBJ2-1; no firm D call. CDR1 and CDR2 (germline): LGHNA, YNFKEQ. Trimming took off 1 base at V and 8 bases at J, with 18 bases between the two ends. This CDR3 has 16 residues. CDR3 DNA sequence: TGTGCCAGCAGCCAAGTGGCCCCTAGACCTTTCGATGAGCAGTTCTTC. Its protein product is CASSQVAPRPFDEQFF.

The chain links TRBV6-5 to TRBJ1-1; possible D gene TRBD1, 5 bases. The CDR3 length is 12 residues. Germline assignment: CDR1 MNHEY and CDR2 SVGAGI. V lost 6 bases and J 6 bases, leaving 11 bases between the germline ends. CDR3 residues: CASSPQGSEAFF. The CDR3 DNA follows: TGTGCCAGCAGCCCCCAGGGTTCTGAAGCTTTCTTT.

This sequence joins TRBV7-8 and TRBJ2-3; D is unclear. V was cut by 5 bases and J by 10 bases, with 16 bases left in between. The germline gives CDR1 SGHVS, CDR2 FQNEAQ. The length of the CDR3 is 13 residues. Written as DNA, the CDR3 is TGTGCCAGCAGCGGAGAAGCGCTTGAGGCGCAGTATTTT. It encodes CASSGEALEAQYF. Together with reference TRBV7-8 and TRBJ2-3, the CDR3 gives the full variable domain: GAGVSQSPRYKVAKRGQDVALRCDPISGHVSLFWYQQALGQGPEFLTYFQNEAQLDKSGLPSDRFFAERPEGSVSTLKIQRTQQEDSAVYLCASSGEALEAQYFGPGTRLTVL.

The genes are TRBV27 and TRBJ2-1; D gene ambiguous. CDR1 is MNHEY, CDR2 SMNVEV, per germline (reference sequence). Trimming removed 6 bases at V and 0 bases at J, with 6 bases between. The CDR3 loop spans 13 amino acids. In DNA, the CDR3 is TGTGCCAGCAGGGTCAGCTCCTACAATGAGCAGTTCTTC. It codes for CASRVSSYNEQFF.

The rearrangement links TRBV7-2 to TRBJ2-1, with 10 nucleotides matching TRBD2. The CDR3 extends over 15 amino acids. J was trimmed by 6 bases and V by 5 bases; bases with no gene match: 7. Per the germline V gene, CDR1 is SGHTA and CDR2 is FQGNSA. This CDR3 reads CASSPRGLASNEQFF. Here the CDR3 DNA reads TGTGCCAGCAGCCCCAGGGGACTAGCGTCCAATGAGCAGTTCTTC.

This sequence joins TRBV5-1 and TRBJ2-1; D ambiguous. The germline CDR1 and CDR2 sequences are SGHRS and YFSETQ. This CDR3 contains 16 residues. V was pared by 3 bases and J by 0 bases, with 13 bases between. Here the CDR3 DNA reads TGCGCCAGCAGCTGGGCCCTGGTTAGCTCCTACAATGAGCAGTTCTTC. Amino acid sequence: CASSWALVSSYNEQFF.

The V and J genes are TRBV5-4 and TRBJ2-7; TRBD2 matches at 8 bases. Germline V gives CDR1 SGHNT, CDR2 YYREEE (reference sequence). The CDR3 is 15 residues long. J lost 2 bases, V lost 0 bases, and 4 bases had no gene match. The CDR3 loop is CASSLGSGDAYEQYF. For the CDR3, the DNA is TGTGCCAGCAGCTTGGGTAGCGGGGACGCCTACGAGCAGTACTTC.

The chain is built from TRBV6-5 and TRBJ2-7; D remains unclear. This CDR3 is 12 amino acids long. The germline gives CDR1 MNHEY, CDR2 SVGAGI. V lost 5 bases, J lost 4 bases, and 9 bases lay in between. The CDR3 DNA reads as TGTGCCAGCAGTCGGGCACCTTACGAGCAGTACTTC. This codes for CASSRAPYEQYF.

The rearrangement uses TRBV27 and TRBJ1-5, with 8 bases fitting TRBD1. This CDR3 is 14 amino acids long. After removal of 9 bases from V and 6 bases from J, the junction contained 10 bases not matched to a gene. CDR1 and CDR2 from the germline V gene are MNHEY and SMNVEV (reference sequence). The CDR3 here is CARQARGTGQPQHF. For the CDR3, the DNA is TGTGCCAGGCAAGCCCGCGGGACAGGTCAGCCCCAGCATTTT.

The J gene is TRBJ1-2, the V gene TRBV5-1, with D perhaps matching TRBD1 (5 bases). From germline, CDR1 is SGHRS and CDR2 YFSETQ. V was shortened by 5 bases and J by 3 bases, with 8 bases between the two germline ends. CDR3 size: 12 residues. CDR3 DNA: TGCGCCAGCAGAGAGACAGACTATGGCTACACCTTC. This translates into CASRETDYGYTF. The complete variable domain, with remaining parts taken from reference TRBV5-1 and TRBJ1-2, reads KAGVTQTPRYLIKTRGQQVTLSCSPISGHRSVSWYQQTPGQGLQFLFEYFSETQRNKGNFPGRFSGRQFSNSRSEMNVSTLELGDSALYLCASRETDYGYTFGSGTRLTVV.

This rearrangement joins TRBV30 to TRBJ1-5, with D perhaps matching TRBD1 (6 bases). This CDR3 comprises 15 residues. Trimming stripped 0 bases from V and 6 bases from J, with 15 bases between. Looked up from germline, CDR1 is GTSNPN and CDR2 is SVGIG (reference sequence). CDR3 in DNA: TGTGCCTGGAGTGTACTCAGGGGCCGAGGTCAGCCCCAGCATTTT. Protein product: CAWSVLRGRGQPQHF.